This T cell receptor (beta chain) was recorded in a study of shared clonotypes between healthy human individuals. Study-level points and caveats: What limited the represented genetic and exposure-history diversity was the small number of donors. Across subsets, estimated richness was generally greater for naive than for memory populations.

Deep was the level used in running the assay. The method was immunoSEQ multiplex PCR; TCRdb's version includes in-frame clones alone and lacks a portion of them. The table has 600,000 or so clones, approximately 95% seen once; the top ten hold about 0.11%. Germline CDR1 PRHDT, CDR2 FYEKMQ (reference sequence). Trimming at V came to 1 base and at J to 0 bases, leaving 7 bases not matched to a gene. This CDR3 spans 18 amino acids. As regards this clone: Its specificity is not known.

Naive CD8 cells were CD45RO-negative, positively selected for CCR7, excluding terminally differentiated effector memory CD45RA+ cells. The sequence was obtained from a woman aged 25-40 years in good health. The sample consisted of naive CD8+ T cells sorted from blood. The chain recombines TRBV13 with TRBJ2-3; 10 nucleotides line up with TRBD2. Here the CDR3 reads CASSLASSGSASTDTQYF. In DNA, the CDR3 is TGTGCCAGCAGCTTAGCGTCTAGCGGGAGTGCTAGCACAGATACGCAGTATTTT. Complete variable domain (other parts from reference TRBV13 and TRBJ2-3): AAGVIQSPRHLIKEKRETATLKCYPIPRHDTVYWYQQGPGQDPQFLISFYEKMQSDKGSIPDRFSAQQFSDYHSELNMSSLELGDSALYFCASSLASSGSASTDTQYFGPGTRLTVL.